One sample yielded the 25 T cell receptor beta chains listed below, sequenced in a study of T cells in Graves' hyperthyroidism and ophthalmopathy. The TCR beta CDR3 regions underwent amplification using RNA transcripts as the source. When the TCR CDR3 underwent first-round RT-PCR, the HTBI primer set was used. TCRdb used MiXCR to reprocess the multiplex PCR reads, holding one entry per CDR3 protein. Here the sample spans almost 600,000 distinct CDR3 sequences, around 46% being singletons. Sequenced material: peripheral blood or thyroid tissue (not recorded which). These receptors were taken from a woman younger than 30 with Graves' hyperthyroidism.

This rearrangement joins TRBV9 to TRBJ2-7, with no clear D. This CDR3 region has 12 residues. Trimming removed 4 bases at V and 4 bases at J, with 9 bases between. The germline V gene has CDR1 SGDLS and CDR2 YYNGEE. CDR3 amino acids: CASSFLVYEQYF. The CDR3 DNA sequence: TGTGCCAGCAGCTTCTTGGTTTACGAGCAGTACTTC.

The chain uses TRBV19 and TRBJ2-7, with 12 bases aligning to TRBD1. J lost 6 bases, V lost 7 bases, and 7 bases had no gene match. The CDR3 totals 14 residues. The germline gives CDR1 LNHDA, CDR2 SQIVND (reference sequence). CDR3 protein: CASIPPGQGAEQYF. The CDR3 nucleotides are TGTGCCAGTATTCCCCCGGGACAGGGGGCCGAGCAGTACTTC.

The sample holds many counts of this clonotype. This chain uses TRBV6-2 or TRBV6-3 with TRBJ2-5; possibly TRBD2 for D (6 bases). Germline CDR1 and CDR2: MNHEY and SVGEGT. The CDR3 runs 15 residues. V lost 7 bases and J lost 4, with 19 bases in between. The CDR3 reads CASTEGRLVGETQYF. The CDR3 DNA follows: TGTGCCAGCACCGAGGGTAGACTAGTCGGAGAGACCCAGTACTTC.

This clonotype was recorded many times. The chain links TRBV20-1 to TRBJ1-2; a possible D gene is TRBD1 (6 bases). Germline V CDR1 and CDR2: DFQATT, SNEGSKA (reference sequence). This CDR3 contains 13 residues. Deletions cut 2 bases from V and 7 bases from J, with 14 bases between. The CDR3 coding sequence is TGCAGTGCTAGACCAGACAGGCCTGGTGGCTACACCTTC. Protein sequence: CSARPDRPGGYTF.

The sample holds many counts of this clonotype. V and J are TRBV20-1 and TRBJ1-3, with a weak D call TRBD1 (6 bases). The CDR3 runs 13 residues. Trimming cost V 3 bases and J 2 bases, with 8 bases left between them. In germline, CDR1 is DFQATT, CDR2 SNEGSKA (reference sequence). This chain's CDR3 is CSASSGAGNTIYF. In DNA, the CDR3 is TGCAGTGCTAGCTCAGGGGCTGGAAACACCATATATTTT.

Note on this clonotype: This sequence may be a read error, since a much larger clone differs from it by one base. The rearrangement joins TRBV6-5 to TRBJ1-1; 9 nucleotides line up with TRBD1. Germline CDR1 and CDR2: MNHEY and SVGAGI. V was pared by 5 bases and J by 5 bases, with 6 bases of the junction left unmatched. The CDR3 is made up of 14 amino acids. The CDR3 bases are TGTGCCAGCAGTGACGGGACAGGGCGGACTGAAGCTTTCTTT. It is translated as CASSDGTGRTEAFF.

This clonotype was picked up many times. This sequence joins TRBV20-1 and TRBJ2-7; tentative D call: TRBD1 (9 bases). Germline values: CDR1 DFQATT, CDR2 SNEGSKA (reference sequence). The V gene lost 2 bases and the J gene lost 4 bases, with 27 bases spanning the gap. This CDR3 has 18 amino acids. The CDR3 DNA sequence: TGCAGTGCTAGATCCGGGACAGGGACAGCGGGAGACCCGTACGAGCAGTACTTC. Its protein product is CSARSGTGTAGDPYEQYF.

The chain carries TRBV2 and TRBJ2-5, with a tentative D call TRBD2 (5 bases). The CDR3 length is 15 residues. The V gene's germline CDR1 is SNHLY and CDR2 FYNNEI. Deletions cut 6 bases from V and 2 bases from J, with 16 bases between. Here the CDR3 reads CASSSLAVRQETQYF. In DNA, the CDR3 is TGTGCCAGCAGCTCGCTAGCAGTGAGACAAGAGACCCAGTACTTC.

Note on this clonotype: One end of the junction does not line up with germline, which may come from a read error. This rearrangement joins TRBV7-6 to TRBJ2-7; 7 bases fit TRBD2. This CDR3 is built from 18 residues. Germline V lookup: CDR1 SGHVS, CDR2 FNYEAQ. CDR3 sequence: CASSLLGGGQGTGGEQCF. DNA of the CDR3: TGTGCCAGCAGCTTGTTGGGGGGAGGGCAAGGGACTGGCGGCGAGCAGTGCTTC.

This clonotype has at least ten counts. The chain combines TRBV15 with TRBJ1-1; D unresolved. The V end was cut by 4 bases, the J end by 4 bases, with 10 bases between. The V gene's germline CDR1 is LNHNV and CDR2 YYDKDF (reference sequence). The CDR3 runs to 13 residues. CDR3 sequence reads: CATSTRGGTEAFF. CDR3 in DNA: TGTGCCACCAGCACCAGAGGTGGCACTGAAGCTTTCTTT.

This clonotype was seen a handful of times. This chain joins TRBV20-1 and TRBJ2-7; D is possibly TRBD2 (5 bases). V dropped 2 bases and J dropped 4 bases, with 18 bases sitting between them. Looked up from germline, CDR1 is DFQATT and CDR2 is SNEGSKA (reference sequence). This CDR3 region has 15 residues. This CDR3 is CSARPSGRVGYEQYF. As DNA, the CDR3 is TGCAGTGCTAGACCCTCGGGAAGGGTTGGGTACGAGCAGTACTTC.

The gene calls are TRBV25-1 and TRBJ2-5; 12 bases agree with TRBD2. The CDR3 spans 18 residues. Germline V CDR1 and CDR2: MGHDK, SYGVNS. V lost 2 bases, J lost 1 base, and 8 bases stayed unmatched. The chain's CDR3 is CASSEEKLAGGPQETQYF. CDR3 coding DNA: TGTGCCAGCAGTGAAGAAAAACTAGCGGGAGGCCCCCAAGAGACCCAGTACTTC.

This chain joins TRBV7-9 and TRBJ1-1; weak D call: TRBD1 (5 bases). CDR3 length: 15 amino acids. The ends were cut back, 5 bases at V and 4 bases at J, with 17 bases in the middle. CDR1 SEHNR and CDR2 FQNEAQ come from the germline V gene (reference sequence). CDR3 DNA sequence: TGTGCCAGCAGCCAAGAGCCAGGGATGTTCACTGAAGCTTTCTTT. This encodes CASSQEPGMFTEAFF.

For this clonotype: At one end the junction does not follow the germline gene, possibly because of a read error. The chain uses TRBV7-6 and TRBJ1-1; D possibly corresponds to TRBD1 (5 bases). Germline values: CDR1 SGHVS, CDR2 FNYEAQ. This CDR3 spans 14 amino acids. This chain's CDR3 is CASSLEVLDTEAFF. As DNA, the CDR3 is TGTGCCAGCAGCTTAGAGGTTCTGGACACTGAAGCTTTCTTC.

This clonotype occurred a few times. The chain carries TRBV10-3 and TRBJ2-7; 10 bases fit TRBD2. With the DNA end fitting TRBJ2-1 better, the J assignment may be wrong. Germline V gives CDR1 ENHRY, CDR2 SYGVKD. This CDR3 comprises 13 residues. In DNA, the CDR3 is TGTGCCATCAGTAGCGGGAGGGCCGATGAGCAGTTCTTC. Translating gives CAISSGRADEQFF.

This clonotype showed up just a few times. The chain links TRBV7-2 to TRBJ2-3; no definite D call. The germline gives CDR1 SGHTA, CDR2 FQGNSA. CDR3 length: 13 amino acids. V was pared by 5 bases and J by 6 bases, with 12 bases between. The CDR3 here is CASSPPDSDTQYF. CDR3 nucleotide sequence: TGTGCCAGCAGCCCCCCAGACTCGGATACGCAGTATTTT. Full variable domain (rest looked up from reference TRBV7-2 and TRBJ2-3): GAGVSQSPSNKVTEKGKDVELRCDPISGHTALYWYRQSLGQGLEFLIYFQGNSAPDKSGLPSDRFSAERTGGSVSTLTIQRTQQEDSAVYLCASSPPDSDTQYFGPGTRLTVL.

The V call is TRBV29-1, the J call TRBJ2-7; 7 positions agree with TRBD2. This CDR3 has 14 amino acids. From germline, CDR1 is SQVTM and CDR2 ANQGSEA. V was pared by 8 bases and J by 7 bases, with 17 bases of the junction left unmatched. As DNA, the CDR3 is TGCAGCACATGGGCTGTGACGGGAGGCGGGGAGCAGTACTTC. Amino acid sequence: CSTWAVTGGGEQYF.

In its sample, this clonotype was seen many times. The chain recombines TRBV2 with TRBJ2-6; D is perhaps TRBD2 (5 bases). The CDR3 is 18 residues long. Germline CDR1 is SNHLY and CDR2 is FYNNEI. V shed 0 bases and J shed 2 bases, with 14 bases lying between them. This chain's CDR3 is CASSEAGSWGAGANVLTF. The CDR3 DNA sequence: TGTGCCAGCAGTGAAGCAGGGTCTTGGGGAGCTGGGGCCAACGTCCTGACTTTC.

The rearrangement uses TRBV7-2 and TRBJ2-5; the D is unclear. This CDR3 is 14 amino acids long. The ends were cut back, 5 bases at V and 11 bases at J, with 21 bases in the middle. Germline V lookup: CDR1 SGHTA, CDR2 FQGNSA. The CDR3 loop is CASSLPTDDNEQYF. CDR3 coding DNA: TGTGCCAGCAGCCTACCAACCGATGACAATGAGCAGTACTTC.

The chain carries TRBV12-3 or TRBV12-4 and TRBJ1-1; 8 nucleotides line up with TRBD1. This CDR3 is 13 amino acids long. The V segment lost 4 bases and the J segment 8 bases; nucleotides outside the gene matches: 6. The CDR3 DNA follows: TGTGCCAGCAGTTCTACAGGGGGAGGGGAAGCTTTCTTT. Encoded protein: CASSSTGGGEAFF.

This clonotype was counted ten times or more. The rearrangement links TRBV2 to TRBJ1-5; 9 bases agree with TRBD1. The V gene end was trimmed by 9 bases and the J gene end by 9 bases; junction bases not matched to a gene: 3. Germline CDR1 reads SNHLY; CDR2 reads FYNNEI. The CDR3 contains 11 residues. The CDR3 reads CASDRGGPQHF. CDR3 nucleotides: TGTGCCAGTGACAGGGGGGGGCCCCAGCATTTT.

This clonotype was picked up a small number of times. This chain connects TRBV7-2 to TRBJ2-3, with a possible D match to TRBD1 (6 bases). The length of the CDR3 is 12 residues. Trimming shortened V by 5 bases and J by 9 bases, and 12 bases separated the two germline ends. Germline CDR1 reads SGHTA; CDR2 reads FQGNSA. This CDR3 reads CASSQDSRTQYF. The CDR3, as DNA: TGTGCCAGCAGCCAGGACAGCCGGACGCAGTATTTT.

In regard to this clonotype: Germline is not matched at one junction end, which may reflect a read error. The rearrangement links TRBV4-1 to TRBJ2-7, with TRBD2 matching over 9 bases. This CDR3 contains 17 residues. CDR1 and CDR2 from the germline V gene are MGHRA and YSYEKL. Here the CDR3 DNA reads TGCGCCGGCAGCCGAGTAGCGGGAGCGGGGAGCTCCTACGAGCAGTACTTC. As protein: CAGSRVAGAGSSYEQYF.

This chain connects TRBV12-3 or TRBV12-4 to TRBJ1-5; D call uncertain. V was cut by 5 bases and J by 5 bases, with 16 bases left in between. The CDR3 sequence is 15 residues long. The CDR3 DNA follows: TGTGCCAGCAGTCCGAAAGGGATAGGGCATCAGCCCCAGCATTTT. Encoded protein: CASSPKGIGHQPQHF.

The rearrangement uses TRBV10-3 and TRBJ1-2; TRBD1 might be the D (5 bases). Per the germline V gene, CDR1 is ENHRY and CDR2 is SYGVKD. CDR3 length: 13 amino acids. The V end lost 8 bases, the J end lost 8 bases, and 18 bases lay between the germline ends. The CDR3 coding sequence is TGTGCCATCGCCGGGACGGCCAGTTGGGGCTACACCTTC. Translation gives CAIAGTASWGYTF.